One and the same sample provided the 29 T cell receptor beta chains below, sequenced in a study of blood T cell repertoires in COVID-19. The table came from immunoSEQ multiplex PCR; TCRdb's copy has only in-frame clones and leaves some out. The sample carries about 130,000 clones, 78% recorded once. Sequences were obtained from peripheral blood. The source is a man aged 55 to 69 who had recovered from COVID-19.

The sample holds a few counts of this clone. The chain uses TRBV5-1 and TRBJ1-5; TRBD1 agrees at 8 bases. The CDR3 sequence is 15 residues long. In germline, CDR1 is SGHRS, CDR2 YFSETQ. The V gene end was trimmed by 4 bases and the J gene end by 2 bases; junction bases not matched to a gene: 5. CDR3 protein: CASSAGQGGNQPQHF. The DNA of the CDR3 is TGCGCCAGCAGCGCCGGACAGGGCGGCAATCAGCCCCAGCATTTT.

This sequence joins TRBV19 and TRBJ2-5; 7 nucleotides match TRBD1. The V gene's germline CDR1 is LNHDA and CDR2 SQIVND (reference sequence). The CDR3 sequence is 14 residues long. The junction had 3 bases not matched to a gene; V was cut back by 4 bases and J by 1 base. CDR3 residues: CASSTGQTQETQYF. CDR3 coding DNA: TGTGCCAGTAGTACGGGACAGACCCAAGAGACCCAGTACTTC.

This clone was seen a handful of times. This rearrangement joins TRBV7-9 to TRBJ1-1; no firm D call. Germline V gene sequence: CDR1 SEHNR, CDR2 FQNEAQ (reference sequence). CDR3 length: 11 residues. The V end was cut by 7 bases, the J end by 0 bases, with 3 bases between. The CDR3 nucleotides are TGTGCCAGCATCATGAACACTGAAGCTTTCTTT. As protein: CASIMNTEAFF.

This rearrangement joins TRBV9 to TRBJ1-3; no definite D call. This CDR3 is 15 amino acids long. The germline V gene encodes CDR1 SGDLS and CDR2 YYNGEE. Trimming took 4 bases from V and 4 from J, leaving 15 bases between them. CDR3 protein: CASSPTPGSGNTIYF. CDR3 bases: TGTGCCAGCAGCCCCACCCCGGGATCAGGAAACACCATATATTTT.

The rearrangement links TRBV7-2 to TRBJ2-1; TRBD2 is a possible D gene (5 bases). The germline CDR1 and CDR2 sequences are SGHTA and FQGNSA. The length of the CDR3 is 14 residues. V was cut by 0 bases and J by 9 bases, with 12 bases left in between. CDR3 sequence reads: CASSLAGTRGEQFF. In DNA form, the CDR3 reads TGTGCCAGCAGCTTAGCGGGCACTCGGGGTGAGCAGTTCTTC.

This clone has only a few counts. This chain connects TRBV18 to TRBJ2-2, with 8 nucleotides matching TRBD1. V lost 6 bases to trimming and J lost 5 bases; unmatched junction nucleotides: 8. CDR3 length: 15 amino acids. Germline-derived CDR1 and CDR2 are KGHSH and LQKENI. The CDR3 loop reads CASSLGQGATGELFF. For the CDR3, the DNA is TGTGCCAGCTCCCTCGGGCAGGGGGCGACCGGGGAGCTGTTTTTT.

This clone has only a few counts. The J gene is TRBJ1-5, the V gene TRBV11-3, with D uncertain. V was shortened by 1 base and J by 6 bases, with 7 bases between the two germline ends. The CDR3 is made up of 13 amino acids. Germline assignment: CDR1 SGHNT and CDR2 YENEEA. CDR3 in DNA: TGTGCCAGCAGCTTAGTTTCCATTCAGCCCCAGCATTTT. Protein sequence: CASSLVSIQPQHF. Full variable domain (outside the CDR3, taken from reference TRBV11-3 and TRBJ1-5): EAGVVQSPRYKIIEKKQPVAFWCNPISGHNTLYWYLQNLGQGPELLIRYENEEAVDDSQLPKDRFSAERLKGVDSTLKIQPAELGDSAVYLCASSLVSIQPQHFGDGTRLSIL.

The chain links TRBV7-2 to TRBJ2-7, with 10 bases identical to TRBD1. V lost 1 base, J lost 3 bases, and 6 bases stayed unmatched. The germline CDR1 and CDR2 sequences are SGHTA and FQGNSA. This CDR3 comprises 16 residues. The DNA of the CDR3 is TGTGCCAGCAGCTTAGGACAGGGGGCGTCCGGCTACGAGCAGTACTTC. Its translation is CASSLGQGASGYEQYF.

The chain recombines TRBV9 with TRBJ2-7; 10 nucleotides align to TRBD1. V lost 4 bases to trimming and J lost 3 bases; unmatched junction nucleotides: 4. Germline V gene lookup returns CDR1 SGDLS and CDR2 YYNGEE. CDR3 length: 14 amino acids. CDR3 sequence (DNA): TGTGCCAGCAGCCCCCGGGACAGGGGCTACGAGCAGTACTTC. Its protein product is CASSPRDRGYEQYF.

The chain employs TRBV5-6 and TRBJ2-7, with 11 bases that match TRBD2. Unmatched junction bases numbered 3, after V lost 4 bases and J lost 3 bases. CDR1 and CDR2 from the germline V gene are SGHDT and YYEEEE. The CDR3 covers 14 residues. The CDR3 DNA sequence: TGTGCCAGCAGCCCCGGACTAGCGGGCTACGAGCAGTACTTC. It codes for CASSPGLAGYEQYF.

This chain connects TRBV5-1 to TRBJ1-1; 7 bases are a match to TRBD1. The trim removed 4 bases at V and 1 base at J, leaving 7 bases unmatched. In germline, CDR1 is SGHRS, CDR2 YFSETQ. The CDR3 loop spans 15 amino acids. The CDR3 region has the DNA TGCGCCAGCAGCACCGGGACAGCAGAGAACACTGAAGCTTTCTTT. It codes for CASSTGTAENTEAFF.

The chain uses TRBV6-1 and TRBJ1-2; D perhaps matches TRBD1 (5 bases). Germline CDR1 MNHNS, CDR2 SASEGT. V dropped 7 bases and J dropped 4 bases, with 19 bases sitting between them. This CDR3 is built from 15 residues. The CDR3 is CASNLHPGQGYGYTF. The CDR3 DNA reads TGTGCCAGCAACCTACACCCCGGGCAGGGCTATGGCTACACCTTC.

The CDR3 protein is CASSVFGVGANEKLFF. The CDR3 region has the DNA TGTGCCAGCAGCGTCTTCGGGGTCGGGGCTAATGAAAAACTGTTTTTT. The chain employs TRBV9 and TRBJ1-4, with D unresolved. This CDR3 contains 16 residues. Germline V lookup: CDR1 SGDLS, CDR2 YYNGEE. Trimming cost V 2 bases and J 3 bases, with 14 bases left between them.

The chain links TRBV3-1 (or the pseudogene TRBV3-2) to TRBJ1-1; possible D gene TRBD1, 6 bases. The germline gives CDR1 LGHDT, CDR2 YNNKEL (reference sequence). This CDR3 is built from 14 residues. Trimming removed 0 bases from V and 5 bases from J, with 10 bases in between. The CDR3 bases are TGTGCCAGCAGCCAAGACAGGGGCAGGACTGAAGCTTTCTTT. Protein: CASSQDRGRTEAFF.

The chain has TRBV20-1 and TRBJ2-5; 8 positions agree with TRBD1. The CDR3 has 14 amino acids. With 3 bases clipped from V and 4 bases from J, the junction kept 7 bases outside the gene matches. Germline V gives CDR1 DFQATT, CDR2 SNEGSKA (reference sequence). CDR3 DNA: TGCAGTGCTAGTCGAAGACAGGGGCGAGAGACCCAGTACTTC. It translates to CSASRRQGRETQYF.

The gene calls are TRBV28 and TRBJ2-7, with TRBD1 matching 10 bases. This CDR3 comprises 16 residues. With V trimmed by 6 bases and J by 7 bases, 15 bases remained unmatched. Germline values: CDR1 MDHEN, CDR2 SYDVKM. CDR3 coding DNA: TGTGCCAGCAGCTCCGGCCAGACAGGGGGCGCGGGTGAGCAGTACTTC. Its protein is CASSSGQTGGAGEQYF.

This clone appeared once. The V and J genes are TRBV12-3 or TRBV12-4 and TRBJ1-6; D may be TRBD1 (6 bases). V lost 5 bases to trimming and J lost 10 bases, with 12 bases between them. The CDR3 loop spans 13 amino acids. The CDR3 loop reads CASSANRESPLHF. The CDR3 DNA reads as TGTGCCAGCAGTGCTAACAGGGAATCACCCCTCCACTTT.

The chain couples TRBV6-5 to TRBJ2-7; a possible D gene is TRBD1 (6 bases). The V gene lost 6 bases and the J gene lost 4 bases, with 13 bases spanning the gap. CDR3 length: 13 amino acids. CDR1 MNHEY and CDR2 SVGAGI come from the germline V gene. CDR3 residues: CASSPNREYEQYF. CDR3 DNA sequence: TGTGCCAGCAGCCCCAACAGGGAATACGAGCAGTACTTC.

The J gene is TRBJ2-1, the V gene TRBV28; 9 bases line up with TRBD2. CDR1 MDHEN and CDR2 SYDVKM come from the germline V gene. The CDR3 is made up of 20 amino acids. The V and J ends lost 5 bases and 0 bases, in that order; junction bases with no gene match: 17. CDR3: CASSPFPLAGLTYSYNEQFF. The CDR3 DNA is TGTGCCAGCAGTCCGTTCCCTCTAGCGGGACTGACTTACTCCTACAATGAGCAGTTCTTC.

This clone has only a few counts. The rearrangement joins TRBV5-1 to TRBJ2-1; tentative D call: TRBD1 (6 bases). The ends were cut back, 4 bases at V and 5 bases at J, with 10 bases in the middle. This CDR3 has 13 residues. Germline V lookup: CDR1 SGHRS, CDR2 YFSETQ. In DNA, the CDR3 is TGCGCCAGCAGCGCTGGACAGAACAATGAGCAGTTCTTC. Its protein is CASSAGQNNEQFF.

This chain links TRBV28 with TRBJ1-5; D gene unclear. Germline loops: CDR1 MDHEN, CDR2 SYDVKM. CDR3 size: 12 residues. V gave up 8 bases and J gave up 2 bases, with 7 bases separating them. CDR3 in amino acids: CASETGNQPQHF. The CDR3 DNA is TGTGCCAGCGAAACAGGCAATCAGCCCCAGCATTTT.

The chain employs TRBV4-3 and TRBJ2-1; perhaps TRBD2 as D (6 bases). The CDR3 sequence is 13 residues long. Germline CDR1 is LGHNA and CDR2 is YSLEER. Trimming removed 2 bases at V and 8 bases at J, with 10 bases between. The CDR3 DNA sequence: TGCGCCAGCAGCCAACTAGCGTACTATGAGCAGTTCTTC. This codes for CASSQLAYYEQFF.

The rearrangement joins TRBV5-3 to TRBJ2-2; D ambiguous. TRBV5-3 is reported as an ORF; its role is uncertain. This CDR3 has 14 amino acids. Trimming stripped 10 bases from V and 4 bases from J, with 17 bases between. In nucleotides, the CDR3 is TGTGCCGCCAAGGCTAATGGAGTCACCGGGGAGCTGTTTTTT. This sequence encodes CAAKANGVTGELFF.

The CDR3 sequence: CASSQGVISTDTQYF. The CDR3, as DNA: TGTGCCAGCAGCCAGGGGGTTATTTCCACAGATACGCAGTATTTT. The genes are TRBV9 and TRBJ2-3; 7 bases match TRBD1. The CDR3 covers 15 residues. In germline, CDR1 is SGDLS, CDR2 YYNGEE. Losses at the gene ends were 4 bases for V and 2 bases for J; bases not matched to a gene: 7. Full variable domain (remainder filled in from reference TRBV9 and TRBJ2-3): DSGVTQTPKHLITATGQRVTLRCSPRSGDLSVYWYQQSLDQGLQFLIQYYNGEERAKGNILERFSAQQFPDLHSELNLSSLELGDSALYFCASSQGVISTDTQYFGPGTRLTVL.

This chain connects TRBV5-5 to TRBJ1-5; TRBD1 aligns across 12 bases. CDR3 size: 15 residues. CDR1 is SGHKS, CDR2 YYEKEE, per germline (reference sequence). After removal of 3 bases from V and 5 bases from J, the junction contained 3 bases not matched to a gene. The CDR3 reads CASSSGTGGDQPQHF. CDR3 sequence (DNA): TGTGCCAGCAGCTCAGGGACAGGGGGCGATCAGCCCCAGCATTTT.

This sequence joins TRBV12-3 or TRBV12-4 and TRBJ2-1; D ambiguous. Trimming cost V 3 bases and J 7 bases, with 10 bases left between them. The CDR3 has 13 residues. The CDR3 DNA reads TGTGCCAGCAGTTTGAAAGCTGCTAATGAGCAGTTCTTC. Translated, it gives CASSLKAANEQFF.

V gene TRBV6-5 combines with J gene TRBJ2-7; perhaps TRBD1 as D (6 bases). Trimming removed 5 bases at V and 6 bases at J, with 14 bases between. The CDR3 sequence is 13 residues long. Germline assignment: CDR1 MNHEY and CDR2 SVGAGI. CDR3 region: CASSKQGTLEQYF. The CDR3 DNA reads as TGTGCCAGCAGTAAACAGGGTACCCTCGAGCAGTACTTC.

The chain couples TRBV19 to TRBJ2-2; a possible D gene is TRBD2 (6 bases). V was clipped by 6 bases and J by 6 bases, with 17 bases between them. CDR1 and CDR2 from the germline V gene are LNHDA and SQIVND (reference sequence). This CDR3 has 15 amino acids. CDR3 amino acids: CASRRGEGVPGELFF. The CDR3, as DNA: TGTGCCAGTAGGCGGGGAGAGGGAGTTCCCGGGGAGCTGTTTTTT.

The V and J genes are TRBV19 and TRBJ2-7, with 9 nucleotides matching TRBD1. V dropped 0 bases and J dropped 3; count of bases not matched to a gene: 3. The length of the CDR3 is 15 residues. Germline values: CDR1 LNHDA, CDR2 SQIVND (reference sequence). The DNA for the CDR3 is TGTGCCAGTAGTATAGAGGGACAGGGCCTCTACGAGCAGTACTTC. Residues: CASSIEGQGLYEQYF.